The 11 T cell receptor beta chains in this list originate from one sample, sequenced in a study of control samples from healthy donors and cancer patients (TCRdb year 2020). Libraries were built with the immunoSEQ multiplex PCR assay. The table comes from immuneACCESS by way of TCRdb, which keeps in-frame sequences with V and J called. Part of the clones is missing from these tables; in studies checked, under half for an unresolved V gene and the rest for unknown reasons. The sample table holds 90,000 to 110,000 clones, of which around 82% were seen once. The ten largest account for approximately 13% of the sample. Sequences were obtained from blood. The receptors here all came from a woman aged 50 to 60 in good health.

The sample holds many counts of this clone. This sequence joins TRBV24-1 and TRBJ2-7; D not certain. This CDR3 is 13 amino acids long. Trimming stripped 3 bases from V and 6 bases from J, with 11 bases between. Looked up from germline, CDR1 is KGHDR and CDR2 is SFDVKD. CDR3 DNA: TGTGCCACCAGTGATGGCAGTGTAAGCGAGCAGTACTTC. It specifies CATSDGSVSEQYF.

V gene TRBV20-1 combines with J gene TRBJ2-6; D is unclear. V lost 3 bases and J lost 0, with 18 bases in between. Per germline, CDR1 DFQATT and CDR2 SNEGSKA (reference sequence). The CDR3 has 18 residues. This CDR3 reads CSASGLGQFTSGANVLTF. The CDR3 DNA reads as TGCAGTGCTAGTGGTCTGGGTCAATTTACCTCTGGGGCCAACGTCCTGACTTTC.

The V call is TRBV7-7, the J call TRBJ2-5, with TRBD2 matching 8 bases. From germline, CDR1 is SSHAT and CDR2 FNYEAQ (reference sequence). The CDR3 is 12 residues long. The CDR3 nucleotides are TGTGCTAGCGGGGCTTCCCAAGAGACCCAGTACTTC. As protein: CASGASQETQYF.

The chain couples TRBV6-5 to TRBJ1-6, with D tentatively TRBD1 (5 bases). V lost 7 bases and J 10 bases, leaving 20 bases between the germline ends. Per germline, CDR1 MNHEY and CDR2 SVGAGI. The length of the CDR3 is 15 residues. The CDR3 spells CASTWTIPAYSPLHF. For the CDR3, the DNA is TGTGCCAGCACTTGGACAATACCCGCTTACTCACCCCTCCACTTT.

The CDR3 spells CASSLFRRGVQETQYF. DNA for the CDR3: TGTGCCAGCAGCTTATTCAGGCGGGGGGTACAAGAGACCCAGTACTTC. The gene calls are TRBV7-2 and TRBJ2-5; 8 bases fit TRBD2. Germline V lookup: CDR1 SGHTA, CDR2 FQGNSA. The J segment lost 2 bases and the V segment lost 2 bases, leaving 7 bases of the junction unmatched. The CDR3 extends over 16 amino acids.

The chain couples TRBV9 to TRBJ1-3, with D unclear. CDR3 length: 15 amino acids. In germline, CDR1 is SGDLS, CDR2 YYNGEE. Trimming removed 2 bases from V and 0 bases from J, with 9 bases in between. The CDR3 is CASSVRGISGNTIYF. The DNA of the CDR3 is TGTGCCAGCAGCGTCCGTGGGATCTCTGGAAACACCATATATTTT. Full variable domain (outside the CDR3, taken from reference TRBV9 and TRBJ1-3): DSGVTQTPKHLITATGQRVTLRCSPRSGDLSVYWYQQSLDQGLQFLIQYYNGEERAKGNILERFSAQQFPDLHSELNLSSLELGDSALYFCASSVRGISGNTIYFGEGSWLTVV.

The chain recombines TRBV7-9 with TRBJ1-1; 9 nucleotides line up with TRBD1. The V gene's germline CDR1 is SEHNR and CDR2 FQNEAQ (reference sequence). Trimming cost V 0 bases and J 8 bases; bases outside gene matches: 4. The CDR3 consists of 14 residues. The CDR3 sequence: CASSLARDREEAFF. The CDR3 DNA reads TGTGCCAGCAGCTTAGCGAGGGACAGGGAAGAAGCTTTCTTT.

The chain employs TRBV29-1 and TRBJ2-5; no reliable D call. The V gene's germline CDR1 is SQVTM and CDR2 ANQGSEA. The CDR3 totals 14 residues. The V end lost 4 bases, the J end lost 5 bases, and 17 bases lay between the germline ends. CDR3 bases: TGCAGCGTTGGGAGTAGCCGTCTGGGGGAGACCCAGTACTTC. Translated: CSVGSSRLGETQYF. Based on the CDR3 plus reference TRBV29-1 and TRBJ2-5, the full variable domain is SAVISQKPSRDICQRGTSLTIQCQVDSQVTMMFWYRQQPGQSLTLIATANQGSEATYESGFVIDKFPISRPNLTFSTLTVSNMSPEDSSIYLCSVGSSRLGETQYFGPGTRLLVL.

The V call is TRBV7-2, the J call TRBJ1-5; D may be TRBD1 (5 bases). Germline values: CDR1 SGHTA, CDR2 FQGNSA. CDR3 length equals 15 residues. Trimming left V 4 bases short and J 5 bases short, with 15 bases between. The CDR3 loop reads CASSSRAGSDQPQHF. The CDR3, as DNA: TGTGCCAGCAGCTCCAGGGCGGGAAGCGATCAGCCCCAGCATTTT.

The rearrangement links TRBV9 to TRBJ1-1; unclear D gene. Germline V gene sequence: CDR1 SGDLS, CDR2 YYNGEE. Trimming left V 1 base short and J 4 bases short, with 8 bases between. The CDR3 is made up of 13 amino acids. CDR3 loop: CASSVSQLTEAFF. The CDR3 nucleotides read TGTGCCAGCAGCGTATCACAGCTCACTGAAGCTTTCTTT.

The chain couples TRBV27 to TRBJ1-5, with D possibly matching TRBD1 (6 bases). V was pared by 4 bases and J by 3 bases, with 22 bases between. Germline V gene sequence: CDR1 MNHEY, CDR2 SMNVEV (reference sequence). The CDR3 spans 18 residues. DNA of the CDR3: TGTGCCAGCAGTTCAACTAAAGTGACAGGTACCCTCAATCAGCCCCAGCATTTT. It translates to CASSSTKVTGTLNQPQHF.